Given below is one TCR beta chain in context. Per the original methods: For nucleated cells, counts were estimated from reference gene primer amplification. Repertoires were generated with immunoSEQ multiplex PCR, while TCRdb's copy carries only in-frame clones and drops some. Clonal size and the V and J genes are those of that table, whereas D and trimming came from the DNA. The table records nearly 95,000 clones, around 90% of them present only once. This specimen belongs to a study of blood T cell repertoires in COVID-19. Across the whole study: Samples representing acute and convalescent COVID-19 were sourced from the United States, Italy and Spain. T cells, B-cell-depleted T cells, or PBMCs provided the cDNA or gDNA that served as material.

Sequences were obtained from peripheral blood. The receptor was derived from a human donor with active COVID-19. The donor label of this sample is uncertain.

The CDR3 nucleotides are TGTGCCAGCAGTCCGGCGCAGGGCGTGGGGTCGTTTCAGCCCCAGCATTTT. The encoded protein is CASSPAQGVGSFQPQHF. The V gene is TRBV28, the J gene TRBJ1-5; D is perhaps TRBD1 (5 bases). Germline V gives CDR1 MDHEN, CDR2 SYDVKM. This CDR3 contains 17 residues. Trimming left V 5 bases short and J 6 bases short, with 23 bases between.